This passage covers 8 T cell receptor beta chains from one sample sequenced in a study of glioma-infiltrating T cells. Amplification of TCR alpha and beta CDR3 regions from RNA used iRepertoire nested multiplex PCR. MiXCR, run by TCRdb on the multiplex PCR reads, gives a single entry per CDR3 protein. Of under 150,000 distinct CDR3 sequences detected, approximately 24% appear once; the ten largest clones hold about 30%. Sample: glioma tissue, nonneoplastic brain tissue, or PBMCs (not recorded which). These TCRs come from a human donor with low-grade glioma or glioblastoma, undergoing nonglioma brain surgery, or in good health (not recorded which).

The chain joins TRBV6-1 to TRBJ1-5, with 7 bases fitting TRBD1. V was pared by 6 bases and J by 4 bases, with 6 bases of the junction left unmatched. Germline values: CDR1 MNHNS, CDR2 SASEGT. The CDR3 extends over 14 amino acids. The CDR3 DNA sequence: TGTGCCAGCAGAAGACAGGGTGGAAATCAGCCCCAGCATTTT. Translated, it gives CASRRQGGNQPQHF.

This clonotype was seen at least ten times. The chain employs TRBV20-1 and TRBJ2-7; either TRBD1 or TRBD2 may fit D (5 bases each). V was clipped by 0 bases and J by 0 bases, with 12 bases between them. The CDR3 covers 15 residues. The V gene's germline CDR1 is DFQATT and CDR2 SNEGSKA (reference sequence). The CDR3 is CSARDRPGTSYEQYV. CDR3 nucleotide sequence: TGCAGTGCTAGAGATCGGCCGGGGACCTCCTACGAGCAGTACGTC.

This clonotype was recorded at least ten times. The chain is built from TRBV20-1 and TRBJ2-3; D is uncertain. The V gene lost 0 bases and the J gene lost 0 bases, with 13 bases spanning the gap. CDR1 and CDR2 from the germline V gene are DFQATT and SNEGSKA (reference sequence). The CDR3 contains 16 residues. The CDR3 DNA sequence: TGCAGTGCTAGAGATTACCGCCGATCTAGCACAGATACGCAGTATTTT. This sequence encodes CSARDYRRSSTDTQYF.

The genes are TRBV5-1 and TRBJ2-2; 7 nucleotides line up with TRBD1. CDR1 is SGHRS and CDR2 is YFSETQ in the germline V gene. The CDR3 loop spans 16 amino acids. V lost 5 bases, J lost 1 base, and 8 bases stayed unmatched. The CDR3 nucleotides are TGCGCCAGCAGAGACGTGGACAGGATGAACACCGGGGAGCTGTTTTTT. Encoded protein: CASRDVDRMNTGELFF.

J is TRBJ2-5 and V is TRBV3-1; D possibly corresponds to TRBD2 (6 bases). With the DNA end fitting TRBJ2-1 better, the J assignment may be wrong. This CDR3 is built from 14 residues. Germline V gene sequence: CDR1 LGHDT, CDR2 YNNKEL (reference sequence). For the CDR3, the DNA is TGTGCCAGCAGCCGTCCCGGGGGATACAATGAGCAGTTCTTC. It is translated as CASSRPGGYNEQFF.

This clonotype was observed many times. The chain carries TRBV7-2 and TRBJ1-1, with TRBD1 matching 8 bases. The J segment lost 4 bases and the V segment lost 0 bases, leaving 10 bases of the junction unmatched. Germline CDR1 and CDR2: SGHTA and FQGNSA. This CDR3 region has 17 residues. CDR3 bases: TGTGCCAGCAGCTTAGCGTCCCGGACAGGGAGTTGCACTGAAGCTTTCTTT. This encodes CASSLASRTGSCTEAFF. Variable domain in full (rest from reference TRBV7-2 and TRBJ1-1): GAGVSQSPSNKVTEKGKDVELRCDPISGHTALYWYRQSLGQGLEFLIYFQGNSAPDKSGLPSDRFSAERTGGSVSTLTIQRTQQEDSAVYLCASSLASRTGSCTEAFFGQGTRLTVV.

This clonotype has at least ten counts. The V call is TRBV2, the J call TRBJ1-5; weak D call: TRBD1 (6 bases). The V and J ends lost 4 bases and 4 bases respectively, with 11 bases between them. The germline gives CDR1 SNHLY, CDR2 FYNNEI. The CDR3 is 14 amino acids. In nucleotides, the CDR3 is TGTGCCAGCAGTGCCGGGACAACAAATCAGCCCCAGCATTTT. Amino acid sequence: CASSAGTTNQPQHF. The entire variable domain, with the rest obtained from reference TRBV2 and TRBJ1-5, is as follows: EPEVTQTPSHQVTQMGQEVILRCVPISNHLYFYWYRQILGQKVEFLVSFYNNEISEKSEIFDDQFSVERPDGSNFTLKIRSTKLEDSAMYFCASSAGTTNQPQHFGDGTRLSIL.

This clonotype was detected ten times or more. This chain joins TRBV6-1 and TRBJ1-1; the D gene is possibly TRBD1 (6 bases). The CDR3 contains 13 residues. Germline-derived CDR1 and CDR2 are MNHNS and SASEGT. V lost 6 bases and J 5 bases, leaving 13 bases between the germline ends. The CDR3 bases are TGTGCCAGCAGCGTGGGGGGGCGGACTGAAGCTTTCTTT. Translation gives CASSVGGRTEAFF.